A single sample is the source of the 19 T cell receptor beta chains below, sequenced in a study of blood T cells in healthy people across ages. A second PCR, run for roughly 7 to 11 cycles, used a sample-barcoded 5' primer plus a J-beta primer mix. TCRdb redid the calling of the 5' RACE reads with MiXCR, one entry per CDR3 protein. The data show roughly 1,100,000 distinct CDR3 sequences, about 23% seen once. The data also belong to a second study, concerning T cells of mothers and their children.

The sequenced sample was blood. Receptors were obtained from a girl aged 2 to 10 in good health.

The chain carries TRBV28 and TRBJ2-5; D possibly corresponds to TRBD1 (8 bases). The DNA end favors TRBJ2-7, so the J call may be wrong. CDR3 length equals 21 residues. The V gene's germline CDR1 is MDHEN and CDR2 SYDVKM. The CDR3 is CASSPVARTGLLAGVPYEQYF. The CDR3 bases are TGTGCCAGCAGTCCCGTCGCCCGGACAGGGCTTTTGGCGGGAGTCCCCTACGAGCAGTACTTC.

The CDR3 coding sequence is TGCAGCGTTTCGGGGACAGCTGGAAACACCATATATTTT. This sequence encodes CSVSGTAGNTIYF. The chain recombines TRBV29-1 with TRBJ1-3, with 7 positions matching TRBD1. With V trimmed by 5 bases and J by 2 bases, 3 bases remained unmatched. Germline V gene data show CDR1 as SQVTM and CDR2 as ANQGSEA. The CDR3 loop spans 13 amino acids.

V gene TRBV5-1 combines with J gene TRBJ1-4; tentative D call: TRBD1 (5 bases). Germline V lookup: CDR1 SGHRS, CDR2 YFSETQ. CDR3 size: 15 residues. Trimming shortened V by 3 bases and J by 5 bases, and 14 bases separated the two germline ends. CDR3 region: CASSSVGTQNEKLFF. The CDR3 nucleotides read TGCGCCAGCAGCTCCGTCGGGACGCAAAATGAAAAACTGTTTTTT.

This clonotype was seen a few times. The V and J genes are TRBV5-8 and TRBJ2-1, with D perhaps matching TRBD2 (6 bases). The CDR3 spans 13 residues. Germline CDR1 reads SGHTS; CDR2 reads YDEGEE. Trimming shortened V by 8 bases and J by 3 bases, and 12 bases separated the two germline ends. CDR3 sequence reads: CARGLAIYNEQFF. Here the CDR3 DNA reads TGTGCCAGGGGGCTAGCGATCTACAATGAGCAGTTCTTC. The whole variable domain, filled in from reference TRBV5-8 and TRBJ2-1, reads EAGVTQSPTHLIKTRGQQATLRCSPISGHTSVYWYQQALGLGLQFLLWYDEGEERNRGNFPPRFSGRQFPNYSSELNVNALELEDSALYLCARGLAIYNEQFFGPGTRLTVL.

The chain employs TRBV11-2 and TRBJ1-1; the match to TRBD1 covers 7 bases. Trimming cost V 5 bases and J 11 bases; bases outside gene matches: 8. The CDR3 length is 12 residues. The V gene's germline CDR1 is SGHAT and CDR2 FQNNGV. The CDR3 loop reads CASSRSTGDAFF. The CDR3 coding sequence is TGTGCCAGCAGCCGCTCTACAGGGGATGCTTTCTTT.

The genes are TRBV7-9 and TRBJ2-5; a possible D gene is TRBD2 (6 bases). Germline assignment: CDR1 SEHNR and CDR2 FQNEAQ (reference sequence). V dropped 2 bases and J dropped 2 bases, with 12 bases sitting between them. The CDR3 runs to 15 residues. CDR3 sequence (DNA): TGTGCCAGCAGCTTAAGCGAGGGGAGGCAAGAGACCCAGTACTTC. It codes for CASSLSEGRQETQYF.

The chain uses TRBV12-3 or TRBV12-4 and TRBJ2-1; TRBD1 might be the D (6 bases). The CDR3 sequence is 15 residues long. The V and J ends lost 1 base and 6 bases respectively, with 13 bases between them. CDR3 amino acids: CASSLDSGVSNEQFF. The CDR3 DNA follows: TGTGCCAGCAGTTTAGATTCAGGGGTTTCCAATGAGCAGTTCTTC.

Concerning this clonotype: This likely comes from a read error, as the CDR3 has no conserved phenylalanine or tryptophan at its end. The DNA is left out, because the CDR3 cannot be placed on it with certainty; the CDR3 is given as TCRdb lists it. The V and J genes are TRBV7-9 and TRBJ2-1. Termini included, the CDR3 measures 9 amino acids. Per the germline V gene, CDR1 is SEHNR and CDR2 is FQNEAQ (reference sequence). The CDR3 sequence: CASGQIPFI.

CDR3 residues: CASSLPGLAGRYQETQYF. The CDR3 region has the DNA TGTGCCAGCAGCCTCCCCGGACTAGCGGGACGGTACCAAGAGACCCAGTACTTC. This chain joins TRBV28 and TRBJ2-5, with TRBD2 matching over 12 bases. Trimming cost V 6 bases and J 0 bases; bases outside gene matches: 11. Germline CDR1 MDHEN, CDR2 SYDVKM. The CDR3 length is 18 residues.

This clonotype was seen ten or more times. The chain couples TRBV11-2 to TRBJ2-1; D not resolved. In germline, CDR1 is SGHAT, CDR2 FQNNGV. V was clipped by 1 base and J by 8 bases, with 3 bases between them. CDR3 length: 11 residues. DNA for the CDR3: TGTGCCAGCAGCTTAGTCGATGAGCAGTTCTTC. It specifies CASSLVDEQFF. Full variable domain (outside the CDR3, taken from reference TRBV11-2 and TRBJ2-1): EAGVAQSPRYKIIEKRQSVAFWCNPISGHATLYWYQQILGQGPKLLIQFQNNGVVDDSQLPKDRFSAERLKGVDSTLKIQPAKLEDSAVYLCASSLVDEQFFGPGTRLTVL.

The chain is built from TRBV28 and TRBJ1-2; D may be TRBD1 (5 bases). This CDR3 has 12 amino acids. Looked up from germline, CDR1 is MDHEN and CDR2 is SYDVKM. Trimming took 7 bases from V and 7 from J, leaving 13 bases between them. The CDR3 DNA sequence: TGTGCCAGCAAAGCAGGGACCCTTGGCTACACCTTC. Its translation is CASKAGTLGYTF.

The table lists this clonotype with a few counts. The rearrangement joins TRBV4-1 to TRBJ1-3; no definite D call. This CDR3 has 16 amino acids. Germline CDR1 is MGHRA and CDR2 is YSYEKL. V was trimmed by 4 bases and J by 0 bases, leaving 13 bases between them. CDR3 sequence reads: CASSPGLAYSGNTIYF. The CDR3 DNA follows: TGCGCCAGCAGCCCCGGCCTGGCCTACTCTGGAAACACCATATATTTT.

The chain has TRBV11-2 and TRBJ1-5; no clear D gene. Trimming removed 5 bases from V and 1 base from J, with 9 bases in between. The CDR3 length is 14 residues. Germline V CDR1 and CDR2: SGHAT, FQNNGV. The chain's CDR3 is CASSADLSNQPQHF. DNA for the CDR3: TGTGCCAGCAGCGCCGACCTGAGCAATCAGCCCCAGCATTTT. Using reference TRBV11-2 and TRBJ1-5 for the parts outside the CDR3, the full variable domain is EAGVAQSPRYKIIEKRQSVAFWCNPISGHATLYWYQQILGQGPKLLIQFQNNGVVDDSQLPKDRFSAERLKGVDSTLKIQPAKLEDSAVYLCASSADLSNQPQHFGDGTRLSIL.

This clonotype came up a few times. CDR3: CASSLGQQGIGQPQHF. The CDR3 DNA is TGTGCCAGCAGCTTGGGTCAGCAGGGTATAGGCCAGCCCCAGCATTTT. The genes are TRBV5-5 and TRBJ1-5, with a possible D match to TRBD1 (5 bases). Per the germline V gene, CDR1 is SGHKS and CDR2 is YYEKEE (reference sequence). The CDR3 is made up of 16 amino acids. The V gene lost 0 bases and the J gene lost 7 bases, with 17 bases spanning the gap.

V gene TRBV6-2 or TRBV6-3 combines with J gene TRBJ2-5; D is undetermined. This CDR3 has 13 amino acids. V was clipped by 5 bases and J by 5 bases, with 12 bases between them. Germline CDR1 reads MNHEY; CDR2 reads SVGEGT. This chain's CDR3 is CASSIYALETQYF. CDR3 DNA: TGTGCCAGCAGTATATACGCCCTTGAGACCCAGTACTTC.

The rearrangement joins TRBV11-2 to TRBJ2-5; TRBD2 matches 8 bases. This CDR3 has 15 residues. The V segment lost 0 bases and the J segment 5 bases; nucleotides outside the gene matches: 5. CDR1 and CDR2 (germline): SGHAT, FQNNGV. In DNA, the CDR3 is TGTGCCAGCAGCTTAGACGCGGGGGGCCAGGAGACCCAGTACTTC. It codes for CASSLDAGGQETQYF. Drawing the rest from reference TRBV11-2 and TRBJ2-5, the complete variable domain is EAGVAQSPRYKIIEKRQSVAFWCNPISGHATLYWYQQILGQGPKLLIQFQNNGVVDDSQLPKDRFSAERLKGVDSTLKIQPAKLEDSAVYLCASSLDAGGQETQYFGPGTRLLVL.

This chain's CDR3 is CASRPRGVRTGELFF. In nucleotides, the CDR3 is TGTGCCAGCAGGCCGCGGGGAGTACGGACCGGGGAGCTGTTTTTT. V usage is TRBV7-2 and J usage is TRBJ2-2; D perhaps matches TRBD2 (6 bases). Germline V gene data show CDR1 as SGHTA and CDR2 as FQGNSA. CDR3 size: 15 residues. Trimming took 6 bases from V and 5 from J, leaving 16 bases between them. Filled out from reference TRBV7-2 and TRBJ2-2, the complete variable domain reads GAGVSQSPSNKVTEKGKDVELRCDPISGHTALYWYRQSLGQGLEFLIYFQGNSAPDKSGLPSDRFSAERTGGSVSTLTIQRTQQEDSAVYLCASRPRGVRTGELFFGEGSRLTVL.

V gene TRBV25-1 combines with J gene TRBJ1-1; tentatively, D is TRBD1 (6 bases). From germline, CDR1 is MGHDK and CDR2 SYGVNS. This CDR3 comprises 15 residues. Trimming shortened V by 2 bases and J by 4 bases, and 14 bases separated the two germline ends. The CDR3 region has the DNA TGTGCCAGCAGTGAACCGCGTTTAGGGGGCACTGAAGCTTTCTTT. Encoded protein: CASSEPRLGGTEAFF.

This clonotype has ten or more counts. The chain carries TRBV7-9 and TRBJ1-1; tentatively, D is TRBD1 (5 bases). This CDR3 comprises 14 residues. V lost 3 bases and J lost 5, with 13 bases in between. Per germline, CDR1 SEHNR and CDR2 FQNEAQ (reference sequence). CDR3 region: CASSLQGGGTEAFF. The CDR3 DNA reads as TGTGCCAGCAGCTTGCAGGGCGGGGGAACTGAAGCTTTCTTT. The full variable domain, rest sourced from reference TRBV7-9 and TRBJ1-1, is DTGVSQNPRHKITKRGQNVTFRCDPISEHNRLYWYRQTLGQGPEFLTYFQNEAQLEKSRLLSDRFSAERPKGSFSTLEIQRTEQGDSAMYLCASSLQGGGTEAFFGQGTRLTVV.